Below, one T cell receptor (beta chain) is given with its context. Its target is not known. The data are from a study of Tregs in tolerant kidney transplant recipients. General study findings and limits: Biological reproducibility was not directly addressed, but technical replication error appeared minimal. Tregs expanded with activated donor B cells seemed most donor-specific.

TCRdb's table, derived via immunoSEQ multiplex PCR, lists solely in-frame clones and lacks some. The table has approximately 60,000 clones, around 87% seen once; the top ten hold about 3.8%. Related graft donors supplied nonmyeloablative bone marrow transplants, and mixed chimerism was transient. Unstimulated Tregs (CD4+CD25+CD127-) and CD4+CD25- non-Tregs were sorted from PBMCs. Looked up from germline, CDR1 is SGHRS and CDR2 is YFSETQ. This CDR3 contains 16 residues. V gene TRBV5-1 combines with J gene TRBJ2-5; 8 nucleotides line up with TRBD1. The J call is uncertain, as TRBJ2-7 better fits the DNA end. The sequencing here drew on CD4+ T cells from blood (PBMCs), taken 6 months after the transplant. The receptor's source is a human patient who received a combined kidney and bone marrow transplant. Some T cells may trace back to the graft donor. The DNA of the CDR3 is TGCGCCAGCAGCTTGAATCGCGGCAGGGGGCTACACGAGCAGTACTTC. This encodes CASSLNRGRGLHEQYF.